This TCR beta chain was found in a study of blood T cell repertoires in COVID-19. Repertoires were generated with immunoSEQ multiplex PCR, while TCRdb's copy carries only in-frame clones and drops some. The sample contains around 460,000 clones, approximately 90% of which appear only once. Those enrolled in Seattle joined during active infection and were followed longitudinally afterward. In germline, CDR1 is SGHRS, CDR2 YFSETQ. The CDR3 length is 17 residues. J gave up 0 bases and V 2 bases, and 6 bases lay outside the gene matches. The sample was peripheral blood. The rearrangement uses TRBV5-1 and TRBJ2-1; 9 nucleotides align to TRBD2. This sequence originates from a man younger than 35 with COVID-19, enrolled during active disease. CDR3 nucleotide sequence: TGCGCCAGCAGCTTTCTAGCGGGAATAAGCTCCTACAATGAGCAGTTCTTC. Translated, it gives CASSFLAGISSYNEQFF.